This T cell receptor beta chain was found in a study of T cells in Graves' hyperthyroidism and ophthalmopathy. RNA transcripts provided the source from which TCR beta CDR3 regions were amplified. RT-PCR in the first round (using the HTBI primer set) targeted the TCR CDR3. TCRdb recomputed calls from the multiplex PCR reads with MiXCR, one row per CDR3 protein. The table lists about 620,000 distinct CDR3 sequences, 15% to 20% of them singletons, with over 3.5% in the top ten. Ten or more counts support this clonotype. V was pared by 5 bases and J by 7 bases, with 6 bases of the junction left unmatched. This CDR3 is built from 14 residues. CDR1 is SGHVS, CDR2 FQNEAQ, per germline.

This sequence originates from a woman in her 30s with Graves' hyperthyroidism. Sequenced material: blood. J is TRBJ2-1 and V is TRBV7-8; 9 bases fit TRBD2. The CDR3 sequence is CASSVSGSLNEQFF. CDR3 sequence (DNA): TGTGCCAGCAGCGTTAGCGGGAGCCTAAATGAGCAGTTCTTC.